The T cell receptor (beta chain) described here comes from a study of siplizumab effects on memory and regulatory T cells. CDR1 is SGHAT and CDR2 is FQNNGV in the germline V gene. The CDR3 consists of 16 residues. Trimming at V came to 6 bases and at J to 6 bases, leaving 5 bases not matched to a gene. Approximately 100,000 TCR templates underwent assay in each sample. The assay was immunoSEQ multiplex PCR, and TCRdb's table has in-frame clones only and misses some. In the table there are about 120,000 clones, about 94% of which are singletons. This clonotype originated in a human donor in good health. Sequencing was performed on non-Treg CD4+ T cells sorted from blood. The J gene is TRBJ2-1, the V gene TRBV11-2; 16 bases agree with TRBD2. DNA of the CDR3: TGTGCCAGCAGGGGACTAGCGGGAGGGCTGGGCAATGAGCAGTTCTTC. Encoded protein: CASRGLAGGLGNEQFF.